This T cell receptor beta chain was observed in a study of cytomegalovirus exposure and HLA in healthy donors. With regard to this clone: The antigen remains undetermined.

It was with 60 Vbeta and 13 Jbeta primers that the PCR ran. Profiled with immunoSEQ multiplex PCR; TCRdb holds only in-frame clones, not every one. Of 110,000 to 150,000 clones detected, 80% to 85% appear once; the ten largest clones hold around 3.7%. Whole-study findings and limits: Later, an analysis found that common viral pathogens appeared to be linked with several of the most significant clusters.

V dropped 0 bases and J dropped 6; count of bases not matched to a gene: 5. Germline V lookup: CDR1 SGHDT, CDR2 YYEEEE. There are 14 residues in the CDR3. This chain links TRBV5-6 with TRBJ2-7; 8 nucleotides match TRBD1. This clonotype was sampled from a male donor in good health and CMV-seronegative. Sequencing was carried out using PBMCs. CDR3 DNA sequence: TGTGCCAGCAGCTTGGGGACAGGGTTATTCGAGCAGTACTTC. This codes for CASSLGTGLFEQYF.